The 26 T cell receptor beta chains below come from one sample, sequenced in a study of cytomegalovirus exposure and HLA in healthy donors. The PCR contained 60 Vbeta and 13 Jbeta primers. Here immunoSEQ multiplex PCR was the method, and the copy in TCRdb shows in-frame clones only, minus some. The data hold about 190,000 clones, with roughly 80% observed a single time. Sequencing used PBMCs. All receptors come from a woman in her late teens or twenties in good health and CMV-seronegative.

V is TRBV5-4 and J is TRBJ1-4, with unresolved D. Per the germline V gene, CDR1 is SGHNT and CDR2 is YYREEE (reference sequence). V lost 4 bases and J 8 bases, leaving 9 bases between the germline ends. The CDR3 has 12 amino acids. The CDR3 nucleotides read TGTGCCAGCAGCCGTGGAGGAGAAAAACTGTTTTTT. Its translation: CASSRGGEKLFF.

The V gene is TRBV6-1, the J gene TRBJ2-3; 8 bases line up with TRBD2. The CDR3 has 14 amino acids. V lost 8 bases, J lost 3 bases, and 7 bases stayed unmatched. Germline assignment: CDR1 MNHNS and CDR2 SASEGT. The CDR3 bases are TGTGCCAGCTCCAGCGGGAGCGGTACAGATACGCAGTATTTT. Protein product: CASSSGSGTDTQYF.

V usage is TRBV19 and J usage is TRBJ2-2; 12 nucleotides align to TRBD2. The germline V gene has CDR1 LNHDA and CDR2 SQIVND (reference sequence). The junction had 8 bases not matched to a gene; V was cut back by 3 bases and J by 6 bases. CDR3 size: 17 residues. In DNA, the CDR3 is TGTGCCAGTAGTATCGAGGGGCTAGCGGGAGGGCCCGGGGAGCTGTTTTTT. This gives the protein CASSIEGLAGGPGELFF.

Points on this clone: At one of its ends the junction is not consistent with the germline gene, which may arise from a read error. The same CDR3 arises from other DNA sequences in this sample as well. The chain combines TRBV6-1 with TRBJ1-1; TRBD1 is a possible D gene (6 bases). Germline V gene lookup returns CDR1 MNHNS and CDR2 SASEGT. The length of the CDR3 is 14 residues. As DNA, the CDR3 is TGTGCCAGCACCCGGCGGGGGGCGAACACTGAAGCCTTCTTT. This translates into CASTRRGANTEAFF.

Here the CDR3 DNA reads TGTGCCAGCAGACCGGACAGGGGTGTAAGCAATCAGCCCCAGCATTTT. It specifies CASRPDRGVSNQPQHF. The genes are TRBV27 and TRBJ1-5; 9 bases agree with TRBD1. Trimming removed 6 bases from V and 1 base from J; junction bases left unmatched: 7. The CDR3 is 16 amino acids. CDR1 is MNHEY and CDR2 is SMNVEV in the germline V gene (reference sequence).

Turning to this clone: This same CDR3 is encoded by further DNA sequences in the sample. V and J are TRBV19 and TRBJ1-2; D not certain. CDR1 and CDR2 from the germline V gene are LNHDA and SQIVND (reference sequence). The CDR3 is 12 amino acids. The V and J ends lost 3 bases and 5 bases respectively, with 7 bases between them. The CDR3 loop reads CASSMADYGYTF. DNA of the CDR3: TGTGCCAGTAGTATGGCAGATTATGGCTACACCTTC.

The chain is built from TRBV5-6 and TRBJ1-1; TRBD1 might be the D (6 bases). The CDR3 consists of 14 residues. Germline CDR1 is SGHDT and CDR2 is YYEEEE. V was cut by 1 base and J by 5 bases, with 12 bases left in between. CDR3 protein: CASSLRGTGTEAFF. The CDR3 nucleotides are TGTGCCAGCAGCTTGAGGGGGACGGGAACTGAAGCTTTCTTT.

The chain's CDR3 is CASSFSRRTDEQFF. The CDR3, as DNA: TGTGCCAGCAGTTTTTCGCGCCGAACGGATGAGCAGTTCTTC. The chain joins TRBV27 to TRBJ2-1; no reliable D call. CDR3 length equals 14 residues. CDR1 MNHEY and CDR2 SMNVEV come from the germline V gene (reference sequence). V was clipped by 3 bases and J by 8 bases, with 14 bases between them.

This chain uses TRBV10-3 with TRBJ2-3; D remains ambiguous. Germline CDR1 and CDR2: ENHRY and SYGVKD. The CDR3 length is 12 residues. The V end lost 2 bases, the J end lost 6 bases, and 6 bases lay between the germline ends. The CDR3 DNA sequence: TGTGCCATCAGTGAGGGCTGGGATACGCAGTATTTT. This codes for CAISEGWDTQYF.

V gene TRBV9 combines with J gene TRBJ1-2; the D is unclear. Germline V gives CDR1 SGDLS, CDR2 YYNGEE. The CDR3 totals 16 residues. V was clipped by 3 bases and J by 4 bases, with 19 bases between them. The DNA of the CDR3 is TGTGCCAGCAGCGAGCCGGGTCGGGGAGGCTTCTATGGCTACACCTTC. Its protein is CASSEPGRGGFYGYTF.

Concerning this clone: Relative to the germline gene, one junction end is altered; a read error may explain this. The chain carries TRBV10-3 and TRBJ2-7; 11 nucleotides line up with TRBD1. Germline V lookup: CDR1 ENHRY, CDR2 SYGVKD. The CDR3 runs to 13 residues. Here the CDR3 reads CAISDPRTGGSDF. The CDR3 DNA reads as TGTGCCATCAGTGATCCGCGGACAGGGGGCTCGGACTTC.

The gene calls are TRBV15 and TRBJ1-4; no clear D. Germline assignment: CDR1 LNHNV and CDR2 YYDKDF (reference sequence). The CDR3 loop spans 12 amino acids. The V end lost 0 bases, the J end lost 11 bases, and 7 bases lay between the germline ends. The DNA of the CDR3 is TGTGCCACCAGCAGAGACAGGAGGAAACTGTTTTTT. Residues: CATSRDRRKLFF.

V and J are TRBV19 and TRBJ2-7, with 7 bases identical to TRBD2. J was trimmed by 0 bases and V by 3 bases; bases with no gene match: 2. Germline-derived CDR1 and CDR2 are LNHDA and SQIVND (reference sequence). The length of the CDR3 is 14 residues. The chain's CDR3 is CASSMRGSSYEQYF. CDR3 DNA sequence: TGTGCCAGTAGTATGCGGGGGAGCTCCTACGAGCAGTACTTC.

This chain uses TRBV9 with TRBJ2-7, with TRBD1 matching 8 bases. Germline V gene lookup returns CDR1 SGDLS and CDR2 YYNGEE. This CDR3 is built from 15 residues. V trimming: 4 bases; J trimming: 2 bases; junction bases outside the gene matches: 8. CDR3 protein: CASSQGTGLPYEQYF. The DNA for the CDR3 is TGTGCCAGCAGCCAGGGGACAGGCCTCCCCTACGAGCAGTACTTC.

The chain has TRBV7-5 and TRBJ1-1; the D segment call TRBD1 is taken from the table without a DNA check. TRBV7-5 represents a pseudogene. The CDR3 is 14 residues long. The CDR3 nucleotides are TGTGCCAGAAGCTTAGGGACAGGGGCTGATGAAGCTTTCTTT. It specifies CARSLGTGADEAFF.

J is TRBJ1-4 and V is TRBV7-9, with D hard to call. In germline, CDR1 is SEHNR, CDR2 FQNEAQ (reference sequence). V lost 1 base and J 10 bases, leaving 13 bases between the germline ends. This CDR3 is 14 amino acids long. The CDR3 DNA reads TGTGCCAGCAGCTTAGATGGGATTCGGGGAAAACTGTTTTTT. Its protein is CASSLDGIRGKLFF.

V is TRBV15 and J is TRBJ1-1, with TRBD1 matching 8 bases. Germline lookup yields CDR1 LNHNV and CDR2 YYDKDF (reference sequence). J lost 1 base, V lost 0 bases, and 7 bases had no gene match. The CDR3 is 17 residues long. Here the CDR3 reads CATSRDFPGGANTEAFF. Written as DNA, the CDR3 is TGTGCCACCAGCAGAGACTTCCCAGGGGGCGCGAACACTGAAGCTTTCTTT.

A single count supports this clone. The V and J genes are TRBV5-8 and TRBJ1-5; D unclear. The CDR3 runs 12 residues. V was cut by 0 bases and J by 6 bases, with 4 bases left in between. Looked up from germline, CDR1 is SGHTS and CDR2 is YDEGEE. In nucleotides, the CDR3 is TGTGCCAGCAGCTTGGCCTTTCAGCCCCAGCATTTT. Its protein is CASSLAFQPQHF.

This sequence joins TRBV7-3 and TRBJ1-1; a possible D gene is TRBD1 (6 bases). The germline gives CDR1 SGHTA, CDR2 FQGTGA. The CDR3 has 13 residues. Trimming pared 0 bases from V and 5 bases from J, leaving 7 bases between. The chain's CDR3 is CASSLTGATEAFF. In nucleotides, the CDR3 is TGTGCCAGCAGCTTAACGGGGGCAACTGAAGCTTTCTTT. The full variable domain, its missing parts supplied by reference TRBV7-3 and TRBJ1-1, is GAGVSQTPSNKVTEKGKYVELRCDPISGHTALYWYRQSLGQGPEFLIYFQGTGAADDSGLPNDRFFAVRPEGSVSTLKIQRTERGDSAVYLCASSLTGATEAFFGQGTRLTVV.

The rearrangement links TRBV27 to TRBJ2-7; D is uncertain. The CDR3 spans 13 residues. The germline V gene encodes CDR1 MNHEY and CDR2 SMNVEV (reference sequence). V was pared by 2 bases and J by 6 bases, with 11 bases between. CDR3 bases: TGTGCCAGCAGTTTAAAGCCAATAAGCGAGCAGTACTTC. Encoded protein: CASSLKPISEQYF.

The CDR3 spells CASSQVRLGMNTEAFF. Here the CDR3 DNA reads TGTGCCAGCAGCCAAGTACGTCTTGGCATGAACACTGAAGCTTTCTTT. The J gene is TRBJ1-1, the V gene TRBV14; no clear D gene. Trimming removed 1 base from V and 0 bases from J, with 12 bases in between. This CDR3 has 16 amino acids. Germline V gene lookup returns CDR1 SGHDN and CDR2 FVKESK.

The chain recombines TRBV19 with TRBJ1-1; D unclear. Germline V gene sequence: CDR1 LNHDA, CDR2 SQIVND (reference sequence). This CDR3 contains 15 residues. Deletions cut 1 base from V and 1 base from J, with 10 bases between. In DNA form, the CDR3 reads TGTGCCAGTAGTATAGCGGCAGGAAGGAACACTGAAGCTTTCTTT. Translated, it gives CASSIAAGRNTEAFF.

V is TRBV11-2 and J is TRBJ1-4; 7 positions agree with TRBD1. The CDR3 is made up of 16 amino acids. V lost 5 bases and J lost 2; bases outside the gene matches: 8. Germline loops: CDR1 SGHAT, CDR2 FQNNGV. The DNA of the CDR3 is TGTGCCAGCAGCCCCCCGACGACAGGGACTAATGAAAAACTGTTTTTT. It is translated as CASSPPTTGTNEKLFF.

The rearrangement uses TRBV9 and TRBJ2-2; D call uncertain. Deletions cut 3 bases from V and 3 bases from J, with 3 bases between. Germline CDR1 is SGDLS and CDR2 is YYNGEE. The CDR3 covers 12 residues. Here the CDR3 reads CASSADTGELFF. In nucleotides, the CDR3 is TGTGCCAGCAGCGCGGACACCGGGGAGCTGTTTTTT. Full variable domain (missing parts from reference TRBV9 and TRBJ2-2): DSGVTQTPKHLITATGQRVTLRCSPRSGDLSVYWYQQSLDQGLQFLIQYYNGEERAKGNILERFSAQQFPDLHSELNLSSLELGDSALYFCASSADTGELFFGEGSRLTVL.

This clone was detected only a few times. V is TRBV5-1 and J is TRBJ2-5; 7 nucleotides agree with TRBD1. The CDR3 loop spans 14 amino acids. Trimming cost V 4 bases and J 2 bases; bases outside gene matches: 5. The germline V gene encodes CDR1 SGHRS and CDR2 YFSETQ. The CDR3 is CASSEQTGQETQYF. The CDR3 DNA reads as TGCGCCAGCAGCGAACAGACAGGGCAAGAGACCCAGTACTTC.

This chain joins TRBV15 and TRBJ2-7; 8 bases map to TRBD1. CDR1 is LNHNV and CDR2 is YYDKDF in the germline V gene (reference sequence). The V gene end was trimmed by 0 bases and the J gene end by 5 bases; junction bases not matched to a gene: 6. The CDR3 has 15 residues. CDR3: CATSRDHRTGNEQYF. The CDR3 DNA reads TGTGCCACCAGCAGAGACCACAGGACAGGGAACGAGCAGTACTTC.